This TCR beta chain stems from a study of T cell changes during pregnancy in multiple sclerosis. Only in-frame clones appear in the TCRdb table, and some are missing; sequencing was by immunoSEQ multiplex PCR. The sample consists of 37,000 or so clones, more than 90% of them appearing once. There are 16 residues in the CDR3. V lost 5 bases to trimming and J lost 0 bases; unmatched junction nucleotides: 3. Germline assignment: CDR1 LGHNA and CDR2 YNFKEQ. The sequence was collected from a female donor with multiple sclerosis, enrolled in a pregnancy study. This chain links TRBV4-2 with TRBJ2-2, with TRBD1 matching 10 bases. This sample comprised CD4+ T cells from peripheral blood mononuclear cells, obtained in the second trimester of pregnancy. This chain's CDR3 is CASSEGTGANTGELFF. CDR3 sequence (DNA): TGTGCCAGCAGCGAAGGGACAGGGGCGAACACCGGGGAGCTGTTTTTT.